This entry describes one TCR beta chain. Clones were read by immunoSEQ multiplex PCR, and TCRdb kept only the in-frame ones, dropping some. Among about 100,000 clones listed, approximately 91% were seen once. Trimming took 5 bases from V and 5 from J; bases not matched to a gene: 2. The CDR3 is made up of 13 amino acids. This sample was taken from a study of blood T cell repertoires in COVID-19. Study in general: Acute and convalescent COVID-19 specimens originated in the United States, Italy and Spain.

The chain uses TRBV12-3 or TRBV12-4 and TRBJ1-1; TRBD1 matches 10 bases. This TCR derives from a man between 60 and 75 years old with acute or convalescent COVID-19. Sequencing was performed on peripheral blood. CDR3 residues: CASSDRGRTEAFF. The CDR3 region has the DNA TGTGCCAGCAGTGACAGGGGGCGAACTGAAGCTTTCTTT.